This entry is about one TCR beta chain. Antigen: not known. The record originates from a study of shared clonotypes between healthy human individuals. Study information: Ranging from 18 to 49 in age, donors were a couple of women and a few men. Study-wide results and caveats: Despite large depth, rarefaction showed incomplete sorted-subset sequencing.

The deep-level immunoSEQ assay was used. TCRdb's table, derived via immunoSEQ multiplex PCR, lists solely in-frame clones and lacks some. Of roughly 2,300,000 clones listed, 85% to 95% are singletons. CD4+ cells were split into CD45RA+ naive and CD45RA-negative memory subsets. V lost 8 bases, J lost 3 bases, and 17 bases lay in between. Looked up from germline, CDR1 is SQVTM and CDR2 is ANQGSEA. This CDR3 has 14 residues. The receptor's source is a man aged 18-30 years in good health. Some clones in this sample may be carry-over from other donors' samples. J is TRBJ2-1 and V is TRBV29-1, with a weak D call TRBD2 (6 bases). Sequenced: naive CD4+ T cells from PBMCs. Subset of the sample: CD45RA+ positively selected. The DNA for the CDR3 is TGCAGCTCCTTGAAGCGGGCCGACTACAATGAGCAGTTCTTC. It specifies CSSLKRADYNEQFF.